This note documents a single TCR beta chain sequence. The data were taken from a study of technical replicates of blood from a few donors. Only in-frame clones appear in the TCRdb table, and some are missing; sequencing was by immunoSEQ multiplex PCR. The sample yields approximately 100,000 clones, around 95% seen once. This CDR3 is built from 14 residues. V was clipped by 4 bases and J by 3 bases, with 12 bases between them. The germline V gene has CDR1 SEHNR and CDR2 FQNEAQ (reference sequence). The chain employs TRBV7-9 and TRBJ1-2; possibly TRBD1 for D (6 bases). Sequenced input: T cells isolated from PBMCs. The receptor was derived from a human donor in good health. The CDR3: CASSSYRAYYGYTF. The CDR3 coding sequence is TGTGCCAGCAGCTCTTACAGGGCTTACTATGGCTACACCTTC.